A selection of T cell receptor beta chains follows, all from one sample in a study of shared clonotypes between healthy human individuals. The assay was immunoSEQ multiplex PCR, and TCRdb's table has in-frame clones only and misses some. Of 550,000 to 600,000 clones listed, 95% to 98% are singletons. Specimen: naive CD8+ T cells sorted from blood. The source is a man aged 25 to 40 in good health. The CDR3 runs from the conserved cysteine through the conserved F or W. Fields, in order: D gene, V gene, J gene, clone size, CDR3 protein, CDR3 DNA. D genes are given only for firm matches. Clone size is not always given. Where it is, it says once, few, many or a class for expanded clones.

>.|TRBV29-1|TRBJ2-7|.
CSVEASAYEQYF
TGCAGCGTTGAAGCGAGTGCCTACGAGCAGTACTTC
>.|TRBV2|TRBJ1-1|few
CASSAGAAFF
TGTGCCAGCAGTGCAGGGGCGGCTTTCTTT
>.|TRBV30|TRBJ2-2|.
CAWSAGELFF
TGTGCCTGGAGTGCCGGGGAGCTGTTTTTT
>.|TRBV4-1|TRBJ2-1|.
CASSQAGAEQFF
TGCGCCAGCAGCCAGGCGGGGGCTGAGCAGTTCTTC
>.|TRBV19|TRBJ2-3|.
CASSQNQASTDTQYF
TGTGCCAGTAGTCAAAACCAAGCTAGCACAGATACGCAGTATTTT
>.|TRBV14|TRBJ2-3|.
CASSLIGVGPDTQYF
TGTGCCAGCAGCCTAATAGGGGTTGGACCAGATACGCAGTATTTT
>.|TRBV9|TRBJ2-7|.
CASSPSRGEQYF
TGTGCCAGCAGCCCTAGCCGGGGCGAGCAGTACTTC
>TRBD2|TRBV27|TRBJ2-5|.
CASSLASGGRETQYF
TGTGCCAGCAGTTTAGCTTCGGGAGGTAGAGAGACCCAGTACTTC
>.|TRBV28|TRBJ2-2|once
CASSLAWAGELFF
TGTGCCAGCAGTTTAGCGTGGGCCGGGGAGCTGTTTTTT
>.|TRBV7-2|TRBJ2-7|.
CASSPSYEQYF
TGTGCCAGCAGCCCCTCCTACGAGCAGTACTTC
>TRBD1|TRBV27|TRBJ2-2|.
CASKFGQGDTGELFF
TGTGCCAGCAAATTTGGACAGGGAGATACCGGGGAGCTGTTTTTT
>.|TRBV13|TRBJ1-1|.
CASSPGINTEAFF
TGTGCCAGCAGCCCCGGGATCAACACTGAAGCTTTCTTT
>.|TRBV27|TRBJ2-7|.
CASSGQFSYEQYF
TGTGCCAGCAGCGGACAGTTTTCCTACGAGCAGTACTTC
>TRBD2|TRBV19|TRBJ2-1|.
CASSMILVFGGSVNEQFF
TGTGCCAGTAGTATGATCTTAGTGTTTGGCGGGAGTGTAAATGAGCAGTTCTTC
>TRBD1|TRBV5-8|TRBJ2-7|once
CASSLEGAAYEQYF
TGTGCCAGCAGCTTAGAGGGGGCAGCCTACGAGCAGTACTTC
>.|TRBV7-9|TRBJ1-2|.
CASSSAENYGYTF
TGTGCCAGCAGCTCGGCAGAGAACTATGGCTACACCTTC
>.|TRBV9|TRBJ2-3|.
CASSVNQGRTDTQYF
TGTGCCAGCAGCGTAAATCAGGGGCGCACAGATACGCAGTATTTT
>.|TRBV7-9|TRBJ2-7|.
CASTPVSPYEQYF
TGTGCCAGCACCCCCGTGAGCCCCTACGAGCAGTACTTC
>.|TRBV28|TRBJ2-1|.
CASSSGDTPYNEQFF
TGTGCCAGCAGTTCTGGGGACACACCCTACAATGAGCAGTTCTTC
>.|TRBV27|TRBJ1-5|.
CASSHSFSNQPQHF
TGTGCCAGCAGCCATTCCTTTAGCAATCAGCCCCAGCATTTT
>.|TRBV28|TRBJ1-2|.
CASSLWEGGSYGYTF
TGTGCCAGCAGTTTATGGGAGGGTGGCAGCTATGGCTACACCTTC
>TRBD1|TRBV7-9|TRBJ2-7|.
CASSLRAFGTGDYEQYF
TGTGCCAGCAGCTTAAGGGCCTTTGGGACAGGAGACTACGAGCAGTACTTC
>.|TRBV27|TRBJ1-5|.
CASSPRGGRNQPQHF
TGTGCCAGCAGTCCCCGAGGGGGGAGGAATCAGCCCCAGCATTTT
>.|TRBV27|TRBJ2-5|once
CASSLSARLGRETQYF
TGTGCCAGCAGTTTATCAGCGCGGTTGGGGCGGGAGACCCAGTACTTC
>TRBD1|TRBV5-5|TRBJ2-3|.
CASRTTGGADTQYF
TGTGCCAGCAGAACGACAGGGGGCGCAGATACGCAGTATTTT
>.|TRBV6-5|TRBJ2-7|.
CASSLLGTLYEQYF
TGTGCCAGCAGTCTCTTAGGGACACTTTACGAGCAGTACTTC
>.|TRBV5-6|TRBJ1-5|.
CASSLAGQPQHF
TGTGCCAGCAGCTTGGCCGGCCAGCCCCAGCATTTT
>.|TRBV7-9|TRBJ1-4|.
CASSREKANEKLFF
TGTGCCAGCAGCCGGGAGAAGGCTAATGAAAAACTGTTTTTT
>TRBD2|TRBV6-1|TRBJ2-1|.
CASSEFLAGASSYNEQFF
TGTGCCAGCAGTGAATTTCTAGCGGGGGCAAGCTCCTACAATGAGCAGTTCTTC
>.|TRBV28|TRBJ1-1|.
CASSPGGRVAFF
TGTGCCAGCAGCCCCGGGGGGAGAGTAGCTTTCTTT
>.|TRBV5-6|TRBJ2-3|.
CASSYGEVVNTDTQYF
TGTGCCAGCAGCTACGGTGAGGTGGTCAACACAGATACGCAGTATTTT
>.|TRBV11-2|TRBJ2-1|.
CASSLVRYEQFF
TGTGCCAGCAGCTTAGTACGTTATGAGCAGTTCTTC
>TRBD2|TRBV5-1|TRBJ2-7|.
CASSLELAGVSYEQYF
TGCGCCAGCAGCTTGGAACTAGCGGGAGTATCTTACGAGCAGTACTTC
>.|TRBV10-3|TRBJ2-1|few
CAISESGGGYNEQFF
TGTGCCATCAGTGAGTCGGGGGGAGGTTACAATGAGCAGTTCTTC
>.|TRBV27|TRBJ2-7|.
CASSYKRHYEQYF
TGTGCCAGCAGTTATAAGCGGCACTACGAGCAGTACTTC
>.|TRBV27|TRBJ2-5|.
CASSSERLVDQETQYF
TGTGCCAGCAGTTCGGAACGACTAGTAGACCAAGAGACCCAGTACTTC
>.|TRBV13|TRBJ2-1|.
CASSLELDSYNEQFF
TGTGCCAGCAGCTTAGAACTAGATTCTTACAATGAGCAGTTCTTC
>.|TRBV7-9|TRBJ1-1|.
CASSLMDARAFF
TGTGCCAGCAGCTTAATGGACGCTAGAGCTTTCTTT
>.|TRBV28|TRBJ1-1|.
CASRTGKDNTEAFF
TGTGCCAGCAGGACAGGTAAGGACAACACTGAAGCTTTCTTT
>TRBD1|TRBV2|TRBJ2-2|.
CASSEGRGQGLTGELFF
TGTGCCAGCAGTGAAGGTCGGGGACAGGGGTTAACCGGGGAGCTGTTTTTT
>.|TRBV10-1|TRBJ2-3|once
CASSEVYSRSTDTQYF
TGCGCCAGCAGTGAAGTGTACAGTCGGAGCACAGATACGCAGTATTTT
>TRBD1|TRBV29-1|TRBJ2-7|.
CSVVGTGVYEQYF
TGCAGCGTTGTGGGGACAGGGGTCTACGAGCAGTACTTC
>TRBD2|TRBV5-1|TRBJ2-5|once
CASSPGLAGVGRETQYF
TGCGCCAGCAGCCCGGGACTAGCGGGAGTAGGGCGGGAGACCCAGTACTTC